The 16 T cell receptor beta chains below all came from one sample that was sequenced in a study of Ad26.COV2.S vaccination and SARS-CoV-2 variants. Here immunoSEQ multiplex PCR was the method, and the copy in TCRdb shows in-frame clones only, minus some. Of about 350,000 clones in the sample, around 89% were seen once. The treatment denotes: over 15 received Ad26.COV2.S at low or high dose, single or two shots; five or six received placebo; per-sample allocation not given. Each sample was drawn 63 days after the first injection (of vaccine or placebo). Sequences were derived from peripheral blood, sampled in a trial of Ad26.COV2.S vaccine versus placebo. The receptors here all came from a person aged 18 to 65 who received the Ad26.COV2.S COVID-19 vaccine or a placebo.

The chain links TRBV12-3 or TRBV12-4 to TRBJ1-1; D gene ambiguous. V lost 6 bases, J lost 7 bases, and 15 bases lay in between. The CDR3 has 13 amino acids. The CDR3 nucleotides are TGTGCCAGCAGCCTCGCTTCGGCGGGTGAAGCTTTCTTT. It is translated as CASSLASAGEAFF.

The V call is TRBV19, the J call TRBJ1-2; 7 bases fit TRBD1. The germline gives CDR1 LNHDA, CDR2 SQIVND (reference sequence). V lost 1 base to trimming and J lost 8 bases; unmatched junction nucleotides: 7. This CDR3 has 14 amino acids. The CDR3 nucleotides read TGTGCCAGTAGTATAGTTGAGGGGGCGGAAGGCTACACCTTC. Translating gives CASSIVEGAEGYTF.

This chain links TRBV28 with TRBJ2-1; 11 bases are a match to TRBD2. The V and J ends lost 5 bases and 6 bases, in that order; junction bases with no gene match: 6. Germline V gene lookup returns CDR1 MDHEN and CDR2 SYDVKM. CDR3 length equals 15 residues. For the CDR3, the DNA is TGTGCCAGCAGTCTTACCGGGACTAGCGGCAATGAGCAGTTCTTC. As protein: CASSLTGTSGNEQFF.

The count of this clone is one. The V and J genes are TRBV6-2 or TRBV6-3 and TRBJ1-1; 7 nucleotides align to TRBD1. Germline lookup yields CDR1 MNHEY and CDR2 SVGEGT. The trim removed 2 bases at V and 1 base at J, leaving 10 bases unmatched. CDR3 length: 17 amino acids. Written as DNA, the CDR3 is TGTGCCAGCAGTTACCCCCCCCAGACAGGGAAGAACACTGAAGCTTTCTTT. Its translation is CASSYPPQTGKNTEAFF.

This chain uses TRBV11-3 with TRBJ2-1, with TRBD2 identical over 12 bases. The CDR3 is made up of 16 amino acids. V shed 5 bases, J shed 8 bases, and the junction held 10 bases outside the gene matches. CDR1 SGHNT and CDR2 YENEEA come from the germline V gene. CDR3 residues: CASSSRASGRADEQFF. CDR3 sequence (DNA): TGTGCCAGCAGCAGCCGGGCTAGCGGGAGGGCCGATGAGCAGTTCTTC. The whole variable domain, remainder taken from reference TRBV11-3 and TRBJ2-1, is EAGVVQSPRYKIIEKKQPVAFWCNPISGHNTLYWYLQNLGQGPELLIRYENEEAVDDSQLPKDRFSAERLKGVDSTLKIQPAELGDSAVYLCASSSRASGRADEQFFGPGTRLTVL.

The V and J genes are TRBV2 and TRBJ2-3; 13 positions agree with TRBD2. Germline assignment: CDR1 SNHLY and CDR2 FYNNEI. V dropped 7 bases and J dropped 2; count of bases not matched to a gene: 6. The CDR3 loop spans 16 amino acids. The CDR3 DNA follows: TGTGCCAGCAATAAGGGACTAGCGGGGTCCACAGATACGCAGTATTTT. Its protein is CASNKGLAGSTDTQYF.

This sequence joins TRBV28 and TRBJ2-7; D remains ambiguous. The CDR3 has 16 amino acids. V dropped 3 bases and J dropped 1 base, with 16 bases sitting between them. CDR1 is MDHEN and CDR2 is SYDVKM in the germline V gene. The CDR3 DNA follows: TGTGCCAGCAGTTTTAAGTTGGCGCAGTTGTCCTACGAGCAGTACTTC. Translated, it gives CASSFKLAQLSYEQYF.

In its sample, this clone was seen a few times. The rearrangement joins TRBV19 to TRBJ2-7; D may be TRBD1 (6 bases). The CDR3 length is 13 residues. V lost 5 bases and J 4 bases, leaving 12 bases between the germline ends. Germline V gene sequence: CDR1 LNHDA, CDR2 SQIVND (reference sequence). CDR3 residues: CASSRDIFYEQYF. CDR3 sequence (DNA): TGTGCCAGTAGTCGGGACATATTTTACGAGCAGTACTTC.

CDR3 residues: CASSLAQAVITDTQYF. In DNA form, the CDR3 reads TGTGCCAGCAGCTTAGCCCAGGCGGTGATAACAGATACGCAGTATTTT. The chain carries TRBV7-9 and TRBJ2-3; D ambiguous. CDR1 is SEHNR, CDR2 FQNEAQ, per germline (reference sequence). The length of the CDR3 is 16 residues. Trimming took 0 bases from V and 3 from J, leaving 13 bases between them.

The chain's CDR3 is CASSNRGQGVETQYF. DNA of the CDR3: TGTGCCAGCAGTAACAGGGGACAGGGAGTGGAGACCCAGTACTTC. The rearrangement joins TRBV6-5 to TRBJ2-5, with 9 bases fitting TRBD1. J lost 5 bases, V lost 5 bases, and 9 bases had no gene match. In germline, CDR1 is MNHEY, CDR2 SVGAGI. The CDR3 is 15 amino acids.

J is TRBJ2-1 and V is TRBV7-2; 9 bases match TRBD2. Germline V gene lookup returns CDR1 SGHTA and CDR2 FQGNSA. V shed 2 bases, J shed 7 bases, and the junction held 6 bases outside the gene matches. This CDR3 contains 15 residues. The CDR3 spells CASSLMASGVNEQFF. CDR3 nucleotide sequence: TGTGCCAGCAGCTTAATGGCTAGCGGGGTTAATGAGCAGTTCTTC.

CDR3 bases: TGTGCCAGCAGCGGGGCGAACACTGAAGCTTTCTTT. Its protein product is CASSGANTEAFF. V gene TRBV9 combines with J gene TRBJ1-1; D gene uncertain. Trimming took 3 bases from V and 1 from J, leaving 4 bases between them. The germline V gene encodes CDR1 SGDLS and CDR2 YYNGEE. The CDR3 loop spans 12 amino acids.

This clone was observed a single time. This sequence joins TRBV10-2 and TRBJ2-7; 7 bases match TRBD1. Trimming at V came to 0 bases and at J to 2 bases, leaving 4 bases not matched to a gene. CDR3 length equals 15 residues. Germline CDR1 WSHSY, CDR2 SAAADI. Here the CDR3 DNA reads TGCGCCAGCAGTGAGTCGAACAGGGGCACCTACGAGCAGTACTTC. Amino acids: CASSESNRGTYEQYF.

The rearrangement uses TRBV19 and TRBJ1-5; D is possibly TRBD1 (6 bases). Per the germline V gene, CDR1 is LNHDA and CDR2 is SQIVND (reference sequence). V was clipped by 7 bases and J by 9 bases, with 19 bases between them. The length of the CDR3 is 14 residues. The CDR3 protein is CASTPGHNFGPQHF. Written as DNA, the CDR3 is TGTGCCAGTACCCCGGGACACAATTTTGGGCCCCAGCATTTT.

V and J are TRBV29-1 and TRBJ1-2, with D unresolved. This CDR3 comprises 15 residues. Trimming took off 0 bases at V and 0 bases at J, with 11 bases between the two ends. From germline, CDR1 is SQVTM and CDR2 ANQGSEA. The CDR3 is CSVEDRPETNYGYTF. In DNA form, the CDR3 reads TGCAGCGTTGAAGATCGACCAGAGACTAACTATGGCTACACCTTC.

The chain combines TRBV4-1 with TRBJ1-1; 8 bases are a match to TRBD1. The CDR3 is 14 amino acids. Looked up from germline, CDR1 is MGHRA and CDR2 is YSYEKL. V lost 4 bases and J lost 3; bases outside the gene matches: 4. CDR3 loop: CASSPRGLYTEAFF. CDR3 sequence (DNA): TGCGCCAGCAGCCCCAGGGGGCTATACACTGAAGCTTTCTTT.